The sequence of this T cell receptor beta chain was determined in a study of T-cell reconstitution after alpha-beta-depleted transplantation in children. This clonotype was detected many times. CDR1 and CDR2 (germline): SGHTA, FQGNSA. The CDR3 contains 12 residues. V dropped 7 bases and J dropped 6 bases, with 13 bases sitting between them. Preparation of the TCRbeta library was carried out with unique molecular identifiers. TCRdb passed the PCR reads through MiXCR, listing each CDR3 protein once. Of about 340,000 distinct CDR3 sequences in the sample, 10% to 13% are singletons; the top ten hold more than 2%.

Material: PBMCs from the stem cell graft donor, obtained from the stem cell graft. V is TRBV7-2 and J is TRBJ2-7; a possible D gene is TRBD1 (6 bases). The sequence was collected from a human donor who donated a stem cell graft to a child with acute lymphoblastic leukemia. CDR3 protein: CASTLTGIEQYF. The CDR3 DNA sequence: TGTGCCAGCACCCTTACAGGGATCGAGCAGTACTTC.